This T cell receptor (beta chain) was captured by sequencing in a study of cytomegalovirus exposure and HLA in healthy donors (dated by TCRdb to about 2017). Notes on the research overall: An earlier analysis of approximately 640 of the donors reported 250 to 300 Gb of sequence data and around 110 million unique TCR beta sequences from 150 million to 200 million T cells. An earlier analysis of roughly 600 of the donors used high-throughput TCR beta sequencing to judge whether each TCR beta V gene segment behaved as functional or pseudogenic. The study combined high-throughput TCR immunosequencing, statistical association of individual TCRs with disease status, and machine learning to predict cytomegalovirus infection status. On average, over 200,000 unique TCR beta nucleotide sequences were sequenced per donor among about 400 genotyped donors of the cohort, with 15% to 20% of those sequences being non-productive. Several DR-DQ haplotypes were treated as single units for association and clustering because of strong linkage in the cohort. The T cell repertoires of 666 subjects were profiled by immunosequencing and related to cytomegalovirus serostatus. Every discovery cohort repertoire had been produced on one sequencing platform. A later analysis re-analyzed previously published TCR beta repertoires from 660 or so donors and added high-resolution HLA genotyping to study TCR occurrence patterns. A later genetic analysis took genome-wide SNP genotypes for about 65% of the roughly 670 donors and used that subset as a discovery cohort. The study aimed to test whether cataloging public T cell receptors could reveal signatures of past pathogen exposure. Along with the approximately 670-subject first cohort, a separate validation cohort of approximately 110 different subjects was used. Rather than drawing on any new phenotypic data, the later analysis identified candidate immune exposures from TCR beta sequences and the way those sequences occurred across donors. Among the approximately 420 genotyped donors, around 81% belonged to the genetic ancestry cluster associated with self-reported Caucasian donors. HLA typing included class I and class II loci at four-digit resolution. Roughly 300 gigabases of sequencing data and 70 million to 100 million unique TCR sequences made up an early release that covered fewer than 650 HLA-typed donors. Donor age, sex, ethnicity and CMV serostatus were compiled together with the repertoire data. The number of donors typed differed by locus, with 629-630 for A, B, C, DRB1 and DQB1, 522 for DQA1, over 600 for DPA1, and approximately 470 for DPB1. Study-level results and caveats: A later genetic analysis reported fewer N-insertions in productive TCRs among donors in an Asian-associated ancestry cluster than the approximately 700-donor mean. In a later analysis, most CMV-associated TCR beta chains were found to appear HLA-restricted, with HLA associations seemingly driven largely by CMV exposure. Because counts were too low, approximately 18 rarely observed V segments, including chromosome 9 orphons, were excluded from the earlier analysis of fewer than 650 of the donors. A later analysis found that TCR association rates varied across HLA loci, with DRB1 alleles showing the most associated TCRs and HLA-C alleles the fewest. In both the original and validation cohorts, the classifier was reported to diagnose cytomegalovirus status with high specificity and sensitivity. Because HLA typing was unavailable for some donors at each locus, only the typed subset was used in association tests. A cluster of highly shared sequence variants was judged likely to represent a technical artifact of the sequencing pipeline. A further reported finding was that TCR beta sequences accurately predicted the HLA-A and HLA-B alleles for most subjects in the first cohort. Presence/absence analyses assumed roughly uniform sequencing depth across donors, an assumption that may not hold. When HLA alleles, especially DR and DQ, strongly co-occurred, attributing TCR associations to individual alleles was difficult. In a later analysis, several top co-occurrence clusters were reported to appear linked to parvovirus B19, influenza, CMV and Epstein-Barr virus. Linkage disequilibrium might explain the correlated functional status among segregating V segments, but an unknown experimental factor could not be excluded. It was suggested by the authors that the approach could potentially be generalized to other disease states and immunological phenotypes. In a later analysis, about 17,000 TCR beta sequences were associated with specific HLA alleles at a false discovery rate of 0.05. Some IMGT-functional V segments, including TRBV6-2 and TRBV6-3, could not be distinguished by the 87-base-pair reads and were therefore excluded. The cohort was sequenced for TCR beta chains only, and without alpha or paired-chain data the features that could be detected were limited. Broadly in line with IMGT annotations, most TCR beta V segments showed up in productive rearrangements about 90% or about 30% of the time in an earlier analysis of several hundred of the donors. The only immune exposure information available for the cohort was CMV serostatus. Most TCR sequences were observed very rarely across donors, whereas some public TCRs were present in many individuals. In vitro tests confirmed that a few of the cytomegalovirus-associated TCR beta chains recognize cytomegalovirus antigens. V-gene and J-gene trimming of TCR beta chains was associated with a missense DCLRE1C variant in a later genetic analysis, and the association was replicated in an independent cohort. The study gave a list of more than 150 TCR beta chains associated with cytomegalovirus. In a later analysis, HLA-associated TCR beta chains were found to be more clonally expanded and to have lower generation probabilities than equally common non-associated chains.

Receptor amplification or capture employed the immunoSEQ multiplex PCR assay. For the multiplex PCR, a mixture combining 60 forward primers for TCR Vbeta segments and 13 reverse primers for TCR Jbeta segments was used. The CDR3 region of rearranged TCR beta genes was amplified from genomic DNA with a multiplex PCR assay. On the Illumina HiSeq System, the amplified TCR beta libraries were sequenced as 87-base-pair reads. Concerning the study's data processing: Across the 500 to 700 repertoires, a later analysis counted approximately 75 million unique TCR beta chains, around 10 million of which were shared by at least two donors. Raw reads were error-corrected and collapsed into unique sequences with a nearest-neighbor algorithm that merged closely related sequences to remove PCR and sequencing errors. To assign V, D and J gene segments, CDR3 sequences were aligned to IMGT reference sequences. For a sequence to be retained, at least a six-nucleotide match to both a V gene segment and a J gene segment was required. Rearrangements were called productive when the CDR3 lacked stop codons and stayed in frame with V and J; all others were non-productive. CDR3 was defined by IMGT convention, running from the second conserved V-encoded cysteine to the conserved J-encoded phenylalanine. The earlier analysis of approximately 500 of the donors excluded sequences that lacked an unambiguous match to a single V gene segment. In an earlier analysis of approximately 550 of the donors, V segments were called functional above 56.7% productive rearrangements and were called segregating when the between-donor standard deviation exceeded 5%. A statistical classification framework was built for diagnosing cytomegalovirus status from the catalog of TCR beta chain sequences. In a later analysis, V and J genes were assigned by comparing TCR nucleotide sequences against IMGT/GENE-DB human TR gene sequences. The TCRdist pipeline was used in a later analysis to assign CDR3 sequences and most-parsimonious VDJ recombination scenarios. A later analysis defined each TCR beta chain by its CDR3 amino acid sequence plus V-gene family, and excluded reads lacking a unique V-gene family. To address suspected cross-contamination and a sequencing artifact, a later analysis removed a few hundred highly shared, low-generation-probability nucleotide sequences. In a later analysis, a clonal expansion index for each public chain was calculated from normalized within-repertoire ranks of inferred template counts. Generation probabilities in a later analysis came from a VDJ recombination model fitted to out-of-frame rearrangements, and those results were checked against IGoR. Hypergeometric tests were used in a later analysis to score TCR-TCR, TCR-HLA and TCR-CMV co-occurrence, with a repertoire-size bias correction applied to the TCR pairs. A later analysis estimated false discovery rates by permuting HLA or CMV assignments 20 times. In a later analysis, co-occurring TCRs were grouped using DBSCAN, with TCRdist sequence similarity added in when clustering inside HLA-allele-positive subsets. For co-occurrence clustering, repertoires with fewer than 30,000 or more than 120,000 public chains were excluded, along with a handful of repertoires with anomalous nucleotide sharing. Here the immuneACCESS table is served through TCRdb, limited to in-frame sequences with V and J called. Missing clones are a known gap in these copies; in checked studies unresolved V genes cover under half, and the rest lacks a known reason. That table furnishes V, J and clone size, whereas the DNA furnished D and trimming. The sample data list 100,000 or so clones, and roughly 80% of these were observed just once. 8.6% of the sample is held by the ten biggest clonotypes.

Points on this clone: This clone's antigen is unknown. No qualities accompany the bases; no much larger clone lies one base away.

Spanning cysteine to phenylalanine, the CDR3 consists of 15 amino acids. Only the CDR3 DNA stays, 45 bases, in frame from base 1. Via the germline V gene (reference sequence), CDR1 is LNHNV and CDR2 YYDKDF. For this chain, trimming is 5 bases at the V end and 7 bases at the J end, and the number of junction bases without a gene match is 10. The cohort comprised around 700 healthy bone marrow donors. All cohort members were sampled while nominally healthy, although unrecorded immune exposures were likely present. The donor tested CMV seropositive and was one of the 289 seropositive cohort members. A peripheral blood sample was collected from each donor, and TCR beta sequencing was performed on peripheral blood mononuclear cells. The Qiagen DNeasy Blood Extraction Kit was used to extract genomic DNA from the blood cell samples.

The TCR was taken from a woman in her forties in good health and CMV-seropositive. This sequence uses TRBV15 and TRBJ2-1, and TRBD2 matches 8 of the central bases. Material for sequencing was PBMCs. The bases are TGTGCCACCAGCGCTACTAGCGGAGTAGGGAATGAGCAGTTCTTC. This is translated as CATSATSGVGNEQFF.